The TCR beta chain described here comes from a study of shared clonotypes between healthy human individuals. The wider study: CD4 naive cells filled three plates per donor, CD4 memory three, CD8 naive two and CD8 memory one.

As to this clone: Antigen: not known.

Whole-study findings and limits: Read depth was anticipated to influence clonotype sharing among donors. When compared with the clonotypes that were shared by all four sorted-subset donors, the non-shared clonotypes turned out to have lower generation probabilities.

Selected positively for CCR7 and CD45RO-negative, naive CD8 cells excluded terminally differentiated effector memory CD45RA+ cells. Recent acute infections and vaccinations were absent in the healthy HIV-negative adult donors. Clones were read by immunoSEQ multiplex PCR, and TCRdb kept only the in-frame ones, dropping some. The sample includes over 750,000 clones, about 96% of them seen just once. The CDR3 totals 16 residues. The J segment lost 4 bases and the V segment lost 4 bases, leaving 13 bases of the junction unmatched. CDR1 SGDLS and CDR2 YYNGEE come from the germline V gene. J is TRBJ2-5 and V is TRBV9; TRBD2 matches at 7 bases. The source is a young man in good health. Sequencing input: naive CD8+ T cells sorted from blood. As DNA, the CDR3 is TGTGCCAGCAGCCCCCCTGACAGCGGGATAGGAGAGACCCAGTACTTC. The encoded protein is CASSPPDSGIGETQYF. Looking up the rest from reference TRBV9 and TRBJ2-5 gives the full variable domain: DSGVTQTPKHLITATGQRVTLRCSPRSGDLSVYWYQQSLDQGLQFLIQYYNGEERAKGNILERFSAQQFPDLHSELNLSSLELGDSALYFCASSPPDSGIGETQYFGPGTRLLVL.